The 19 T cell receptor beta chains presented below share a single source sample, sequenced in a study of blood T cell repertoires in COVID-19. The repertoire was sequenced with immunoSEQ multiplex PCR; TCRdb's copy has only in-frame clones and lacks some. The sample gives 150,000 to 200,000 clones, around 84% of which show up once; 4.5% to 7.5% is in the top ten. What was sequenced was PBMCs or T cells enriched from blood (not recorded which). The receptors originated from a man aged 40-49 years who had recovered from COVID-19.

This clone occurred a few times. The chain uses TRBV30 and TRBJ2-6, with a possible D match to TRBD2 (7 bases). V shed 2 bases and J shed 4 bases, with 18 bases lying between them. This CDR3 spans 17 amino acids. CDR1 GTSNPN and CDR2 SVGIG come from the germline V gene (reference sequence). The CDR3 DNA reads TGTGCCTGGAGTCATATCGGGGGGCGGCCCGGGGCCAACGTCCTGACTTTC. This sequence encodes CAWSHIGGRPGANVLTF.

CDR3 nucleotides: TGCACCGACAGCCCCCCGACTAGTACAACGCAGTATTTT. Protein sequence: CTDSPPTSTTQYF. The genes are TRBV1 and TRBJ2-3; the D segment call TRBD2 is taken from the table without a DNA check. TRBV1 is assigned pseudogene status. The length of the CDR3 is 13 residues.

The chain combines TRBV5-1 with TRBJ1-1; no reliable D call. CDR3 size: 14 residues. The V gene lost 3 bases and the J gene lost 0 bases, with 9 bases spanning the gap. The germline CDR1 and CDR2 sequences are SGHRS and YFSETQ. The CDR3 reads CASSSSSLNTEAFF. The DNA of the CDR3 is TGCGCCAGCAGCTCGTCCTCTTTGAACACTGAAGCTTTCTTT.

The gene calls are TRBV6-5 and TRBJ1-4, with unresolved D. Trimming took 2 bases from V and 3 from J, leaving 7 bases between them. Germline V gives CDR1 MNHEY, CDR2 SVGAGI. The CDR3 loop spans 14 amino acids. The CDR3 spells CASSYGGANEKLFF. Here the CDR3 DNA reads TGTGCCAGCAGTTACGGCGGCGCTAATGAAAAACTGTTTTTT.

This clone was seen a few times. J is TRBJ1-4 and V is TRBV27; D is possibly TRBD1 (6 bases). Looked up from germline, CDR1 is MNHEY and CDR2 is SMNVEV (reference sequence). The V end was cut by 5 bases, the J end by 3 bases, with 13 bases between. The CDR3 spans 15 residues. The CDR3 DNA follows: TGTGCCAGCAGTCGATCACAGGGTGCTAATGAAAAACTGTTTTTT. Protein product: CASSRSQGANEKLFF.

J is TRBJ2-2 and V is TRBV24-1; TRBD1 agrees at 8 bases. Germline V gives CDR1 KGHDR, CDR2 SFDVKD. CDR3 size: 15 residues. Trimming took 3 bases from V and 7 from J; bases not matched to a gene: 6. Here the CDR3 reads CATSDPGQGHGELFF. The CDR3 DNA follows: TGTGCCACCAGTGATCCCGGACAGGGTCACGGGGAGCTGTTTTTT.

The V and J genes are TRBV25-1 and TRBJ1-4, with 7 bases matching TRBD1. The CDR3 runs to 14 residues. Trimming cost V 4 bases and J 4 bases; bases outside gene matches: 3. The germline CDR1 and CDR2 sequences are MGHDK and SYGVNS. The CDR3 spells CASSVRQGNEKLFF. The CDR3, as DNA: TGTGCCAGCAGTGTCAGACAGGGTAATGAAAAACTGTTTTTT.

The CDR3 sequence: CASCDRADTEAFF. The CDR3 bases are TGTGCCAGTTGTGACAGGGCGGACACTGAAGCTTTCTTT. The V call is TRBV19, the J call TRBJ1-1, with 7 bases that match TRBD1. Germline V gene lookup returns CDR1 LNHDA and CDR2 SQIVND (reference sequence). The CDR3 has 13 amino acids. Trimming took 8 bases from V and 3 from J; bases not matched to a gene: 6.

This chain joins TRBV2 and TRBJ2-5; 8 nucleotides agree with TRBD1. J lost 0 bases, V lost 6 bases, and 12 bases had no gene match. This CDR3 region has 17 residues. Germline V gene data show CDR1 as SNHLY and CDR2 as FYNNEI. The CDR3 spells CASRLELGQGDQETQYF. CDR3 sequence (DNA): TGTGCCAGCAGGCTGGAACTCGGACAGGGTGACCAAGAGACCCAGTACTTC.

V usage is TRBV10-3 and J usage is TRBJ2-2; 7 nucleotides align to TRBD2. With 4 bases clipped from V and 2 bases from J, the junction kept 4 bases outside the gene matches. CDR1 is ENHRY and CDR2 is SYGVKD in the germline V gene. There are 15 residues in the CDR3. Written as DNA, the CDR3 is TGTGCCATCAGTGCGGCGGGGGTCAACACCGGGGAGCTGTTTTTT. Translated: CAISAAGVNTGELFF.

The genes are TRBV11-2 and TRBJ2-3; 9 bases agree with TRBD1. With 5 bases clipped from V and 6 bases from J, the junction kept 12 bases outside the gene matches. CDR1 and CDR2 (germline): SGHAT, FQNNGV. This CDR3 is 16 amino acids long. CDR3 sequence reads: CASSDWTGERRDTQYF. The CDR3 bases are TGTGCCAGCAGCGACTGGACAGGGGAAAGAAGGGATACGCAGTATTTT.

The V gene is TRBV2, the J gene TRBJ1-2, with 7 bases identical to TRBD1. The CDR3 covers 12 residues. Germline CDR1 reads SNHLY; CDR2 reads FYNNEI. The ends lost 9 bases at V and 5 bases at J; junction bases unmatched: 6. The CDR3 region is CASSTGWYGYTF. The CDR3 DNA follows: TGTGCCAGTTCGACAGGGTGGTATGGCTACACCTTC.

The rearrangement joins TRBV7-8 to TRBJ2-7, with D perhaps TRBD1 (6 bases). The CDR3 is made up of 14 amino acids. Germline CDR1 is SGHVS and CDR2 is FQNEAQ. V lost 5 bases, J lost 5 bases, and 16 bases lay in between. CDR3 protein: CASSQVSGDHEQYF. The CDR3 DNA sequence: TGTGCCAGCAGCCAAGTGTCAGGGGACCACGAGCAGTACTTC.

J is TRBJ1-2 and V is TRBV6-5, with TRBD1 matching 8 bases. V gave up 5 bases and J gave up 5 bases; unmatched junction bases: 4. The CDR3 has 13 amino acids. The germline CDR1 and CDR2 sequences are MNHEY and SVGAGI. The CDR3 region has the DNA TGTGCCAGCAGTCAGACAGGGGCTTATGGCTACACCTTC. Translated: CASSQTGAYGYTF.

The chain employs TRBV6-1 and TRBJ2-5; 11 nucleotides line up with TRBD2. The length of the CDR3 is 18 residues. Trimming at V came to 4 bases and at J to 1 base, leaving 11 bases not matched to a gene. Germline CDR1 and CDR2: MNHNS and SASEGT. This CDR3 reads CASSVRLGSGGAQETQYF. CDR3 coding DNA: TGTGCCAGCAGTGTACGGCTCGGTAGCGGGGGGGCCCAAGAGACCCAGTACTTC.

The chain joins TRBV11-1 to TRBJ1-2; possible D gene TRBD1, 5 bases. The V and J ends lost 10 bases and 4 bases respectively, with 13 bases between them. This CDR3 region has 12 residues. Germline loops: CDR1 SGHAT, CDR2 FQDESV (reference sequence). CDR3 region: CATAGGSYGYTF. CDR3 nucleotides: TGTGCCACTGCCGGGGGGAGCTATGGCTACACCTTC. The full variable domain, with the rest looked up from reference TRBV11-1 and TRBJ1-2, is EAEVAQSPRYKITEKSQAVAFWCDPISGHATLYWYRQILGQGPELLVQFQDESVVDDSQLPKDRFSAERLKGVDSTLKIQPAELGDSAMYLCATAGGSYGYTFGSGTRLTVV.

The CDR3 spells CASGGSDTQYF. For the CDR3, the DNA is TGTGCCAGCGGAGGATCAGATACGCAGTATTTT. The V gene is TRBV7-3, the J gene TRBJ2-3; D perhaps matches TRBD2 (5 bases). Germline CDR1 reads SGHTA; CDR2 reads FQGTGA. The CDR3 is 11 residues long. With 8 bases removed from V and 4 bases from J, the gap between germline ends came to 7 bases.

The genes are TRBV3-1 (or the pseudogene TRBV3-2) and TRBJ1-2; 10 bases align to TRBD1. The V gene end was trimmed by 6 bases and the J gene end by 4 bases; junction bases not matched to a gene: 5. The CDR3 spans 14 residues. Germline V CDR1 and CDR2: LGHDT, YNNKEL (reference sequence). The CDR3 DNA reads TGTGCCAGCAGTAGACAGGGGGCGTTCTATGGCTACACCTTC. This codes for CASSRQGAFYGYTF.

In its sample, this clone was seen a few times. The CDR3 nucleotides are TGTGCCAGCAGCACCCCGGGGGGGGGCATGGCCTCTGGAAACACCATATATTTT. It translates to CASSTPGGGMASGNTIYF. V is TRBV9 and J is TRBJ1-3, with a weak D call TRBD1 (6 bases). Between the trimmed V and J ends, which lost 4 bases and 0 bases, there was a span of 20 bases. Per the germline V gene, CDR1 is SGDLS and CDR2 is YYNGEE. The CDR3 runs to 18 residues.